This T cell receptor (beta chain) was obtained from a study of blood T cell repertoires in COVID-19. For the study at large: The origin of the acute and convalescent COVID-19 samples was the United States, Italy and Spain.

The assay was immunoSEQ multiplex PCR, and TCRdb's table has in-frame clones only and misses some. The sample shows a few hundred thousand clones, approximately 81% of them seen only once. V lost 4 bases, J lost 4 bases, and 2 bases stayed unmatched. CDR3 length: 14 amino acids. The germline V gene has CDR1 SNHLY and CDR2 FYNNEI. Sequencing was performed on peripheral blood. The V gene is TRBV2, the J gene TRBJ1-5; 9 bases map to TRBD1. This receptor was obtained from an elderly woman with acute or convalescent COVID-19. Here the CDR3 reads CASSVQGANQPQHF. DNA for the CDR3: TGTGCCAGCAGTGTACAGGGGGCGAATCAGCCCCAGCATTTT.